Below, 6 T cell receptor beta chains from the same sample are listed, as sequenced in a study of vaccination effects on CD4 cells after COVID-19. This table comes from immunoSEQ multiplex PCR, and its TCRdb copy is limited to in-frame clones, with some not included. The data show more than 20,000 clones, about three quarters seen once. In the ViraFEST assay, antigen-specific CD4+ clonotypes were identified by expansion after peptide-pool stimulation. Culturing for roughly 10 days preceded CD4+ T cell isolation. This individual contracted SARS-CoV-2 between March and December 2020, as verified by PCR. Antigen specificity for these receptors is unknown. Specimen: CD4+ T cells from PBMCs cultured with HCoV-NL63 spike peptides, collected before COVID-19 vaccination. These receptors were collected from a human donor who had a prior SARS-CoV-2 infection.

This clone qualifies as medium-sized. The chain recombines TRBV4-2 with TRBJ1-3; possible D gene TRBD1, 5 bases. Trimming took off 4 bases at V and 2 bases at J, with 9 bases between the two ends. The germline CDR1 and CDR2 sequences are LGHNA and YNFKEQ. This CDR3 is built from 14 residues. CDR3 sequence reads: CASSPGAAGNTIYF. Here the CDR3 DNA reads TGTGCCAGCAGCCCTGGGGCTGCTGGAAACACCATATATTTT.

The rearrangement uses TRBV30 and TRBJ2-7; no reliable D call. The CDR3 contains 13 residues. CDR1 GTSNPN and CDR2 SVGIG come from the germline V gene (reference sequence). V lost 0 bases and J 3 bases, leaving 9 bases between the germline ends. The CDR3 loop is CAWSVADLYEQYF. CDR3 coding DNA: TGTGCCTGGAGTGTCGCGGACCTCTACGAGCAGTACTTC.

In DNA, the CDR3 is TGTGCTAGTGGTTTGGAAGTCTACAGGGGTTCGGCCCACCCGGCTGAAGCTTTCTTT. Its protein is CASGLEVYRGSAHPAEAFF. The V gene is TRBV12-5, the J gene TRBJ1-1; 7 positions agree with TRBD1. Germline-derived CDR1 and CDR2 are LGHNT and FRNRAP. V trimming: 1 base; J trimming: 6 bases; junction bases outside the gene matches: 20. The CDR3 has 19 amino acids.

This clone occurred a few times. V usage is TRBV20-1 and J usage is TRBJ2-1; D is undetermined. V was trimmed by 1 base and J by 7 bases, leaving 5 bases between them. The length of the CDR3 is 11 residues. Germline V gene lookup returns CDR1 DFQATT and CDR2 SNEGSKA (reference sequence). The CDR3 DNA reads TGCAGTGCTAGAGTCGTAAATGAGCAGTTCTTC. Translation gives CSARVVNEQFF.

The J gene is TRBJ2-3, the V gene TRBV27; unclear D gene. The V end lost 6 bases, the J end lost 3 bases, and 13 bases lay between the germline ends. The CDR3 contains 14 residues. In germline, CDR1 is MNHEY, CDR2 SMNVEV (reference sequence). CDR3 sequence reads: CASSLVRETDTQYF. CDR3 nucleotide sequence: TGTGCCAGCAGCCTAGTCAGAGAGACAGATACGCAGTATTTT.

This chain links TRBV5-1 with TRBJ2-7; TRBD2 agrees at 14 bases. This CDR3 has 17 amino acids. Germline values: CDR1 SGHRS, CDR2 YFSETQ. With 1 base clipped from V and 7 bases from J, the junction kept 10 bases outside the gene matches. The chain's CDR3 is CASSLSLRTSGGMEQYF. The CDR3 bases are TGCGCCAGCAGCTTGAGTTTAAGGACTAGCGGGGGGATGGAGCAGTACTTC. Filled out from reference TRBV5-1 and TRBJ2-7, the complete variable domain reads KAGVTQTPRYLIKTRGQQVTLSCSPISGHRSVSWYQQTPGQGLQFLFEYFSETQRNKGNFPGRFSGRQFSNSRSEMNVSTLELGDSALYLCASSLSLRTSGGMEQYFGPGTRLTVT.